The text below deals with one T cell receptor beta chain. What it binds is unknown. The assay was immunoSEQ multiplex PCR, and TCRdb's table has in-frame clones only and misses some. In the table there are hundreds of thousands of clones, approximately 83% of which are singletons. This sample was included in a study of Tregs in tolerant kidney transplant recipients. Study-wide points: Few patients were studied, so findings need validation in larger groups.

The CDR3 is 14 residues long. Per germline, CDR1 MDHEN and CDR2 SYDVKM. Deletions cut 0 bases from V and 6 bases from J, with 9 bases between. This clonotype was obtained from a human donor in good health. Sequenced input: CD4+ T cells from blood. The V call is TRBV28, the J call TRBJ1-5; a weak D match, TRBD1 (6 bases). CDR3 protein: CASSLWGAPQPQHF. CDR3 DNA sequence: TGTGCCAGCAGTTTATGGGGGGCTCCTCAGCCCCAGCATTTT.